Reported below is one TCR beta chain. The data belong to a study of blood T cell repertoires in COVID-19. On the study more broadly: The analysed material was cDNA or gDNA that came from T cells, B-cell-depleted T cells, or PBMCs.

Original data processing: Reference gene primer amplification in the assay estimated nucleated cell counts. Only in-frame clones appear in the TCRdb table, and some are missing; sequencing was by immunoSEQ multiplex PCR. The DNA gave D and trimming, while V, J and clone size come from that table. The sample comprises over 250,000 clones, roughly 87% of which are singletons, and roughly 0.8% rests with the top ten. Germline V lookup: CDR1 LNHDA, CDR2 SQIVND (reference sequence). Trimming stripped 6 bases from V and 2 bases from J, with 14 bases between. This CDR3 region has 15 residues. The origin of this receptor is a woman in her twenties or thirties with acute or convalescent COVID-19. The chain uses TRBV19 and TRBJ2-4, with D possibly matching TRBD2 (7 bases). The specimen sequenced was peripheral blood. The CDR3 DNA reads TGTGCCAGTAGCCCACTCGGGGGGCCCAAAAACATTCAGTACTTC. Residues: CASSPLGGPKNIQYF. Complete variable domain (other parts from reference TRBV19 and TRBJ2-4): DGGITQSPKYLFRKEGQNVTLSCEQNLNHDAMYWYRQDPGQGLRLIYYSQIVNDFQKGDIAEGYSVSREKKESFPLTVTSAQKNPTAFYLCASSPLGGPKNIQYFGAGTRLSVL.